This T cell receptor beta chain was sequenced in a study of blood T cell repertoires in COVID-19. Study context: The United States, Italy and Spain supplied acute and convalescent COVID-19 samples.

V trimming: 4 bases; J trimming: 5 bases; junction bases outside the gene matches: 5. This CDR3 has 13 amino acids. Looked up from germline, CDR1 is SGHRS and CDR2 is YFSETQ. Profiling relied on immunoSEQ multiplex PCR, and the TCRdb table lists in-frame clones only, not all of them. The sample holds almost 95,000 clones, around 88% seen once. Seattle's cohort entered during active infection and was followed longitudinally. The chain employs TRBV5-1 and TRBJ2-7; TRBD2 agrees at 8 bases. Sequencing was done on a sample of peripheral blood. The receptor was isolated from a woman aged 60 to 75 with COVID-19, enrolled during active disease. This chain's CDR3 is CASSPAAGDEQYF. In DNA, the CDR3 is TGCGCCAGCAGCCCGGCAGCGGGGGACGAGCAGTACTTC. Full variable domain (outside the CDR3, taken from reference TRBV5-1 and TRBJ2-7): KAGVTQTPRYLIKTRGQQVTLSCSPISGHRSVSWYQQTPGQGLQFLFEYFSETQRNKGNFPGRFSGRQFSNSRSEMNVSTLELGDSALYLCASSPAAGDEQYFGPGTRLTVT.